This is a list of T cell receptor beta chains from one sample in a study of regulatory T cells in long-lasting Graves disease. TCRdb re-called the multiplex PCR reads through MiXCR, storing one row per CDR3 protein. The sample records more than 300,000 distinct CDR3 sequences, roughly a sixth being singletons. Sequencing used peripheral blood mononuclear cells (PBMCs), obtained at new diagnosis, from a patient treated with antithyroid drugs. Receptors were obtained from a female donor with Graves disease. Each CDR3 is given with its conserved first and last residue. The D gene is left open where the match is weak. The listing skips clone size in some rows; elsewhere it reads once, few, many or a size class.

j_gene: TRBJ1-5; v_gene: TRBV20-1; abundance: many; d_gene: -; CDR3nt: TGCAGTGCTAGAGAGCACTATAGCAATCAGCCCCAGCATTTT; CDR3aa: CSAREHYSNQPQHF
j_gene: TRBJ1-2; v_gene: TRBV27; abundance: many; d_gene: TRBD1; CDR3nt: TGTGCCAGCAGTTTATCGAAGACAGGGGTTGGCTACACCTTC; CDR3aa: CASSLSKTGVGYTF
j_gene: TRBJ2-7; v_gene: TRBV2; abundance: many; d_gene: -; CDR3nt: TGTGCCAGCATGAGGGCTAGCTTCGAGCAGTACTTC; CDR3aa: CASMRASFEQYF
j_gene: TRBJ2-6; v_gene: TRBV29-1; abundance: many; d_gene: -; CDR3nt: TGCAGCGTTGAAGACCAGGGACTTACTACCTCTGGGGCCAACGTCCTGACTTTC; CDR3aa: CSVEDQGLTTSGANVLTF
j_gene: TRBJ2-3; v_gene: TRBV7-6; abundance: many; d_gene: -; CDR3nt: TGTGCCAGCAGCCGCTGGTTGAGCGCAGATACGCAGTATTTT; CDR3aa: CASSRWLSADTQYF
j_gene: TRBJ2-1; v_gene: TRBV6-1; abundance: -; d_gene: TRBD2; CDR3nt: TGTGCCAGCACCTTAACTAGCGGGGACTACAATGAGCAGTTCTTC; CDR3aa: CASTLTSGDYNEQFF
j_gene: TRBJ2-7; v_gene: TRBV24-1; abundance: many; d_gene: -; CDR3nt: TGTGCCACCAGTGAGCTAATAAGATTTTACAGCTCCTACGAGCAGTACTTC; CDR3aa: CATSELIRFYSSYEQYF
j_gene: TRBJ2-1; v_gene: TRBV27; abundance: many; d_gene: TRBD2; CDR3nt: TGTGCCAGCAGTTTCGAGACTAGCGGGGCCTACAATGAGCAGTTCTTC; CDR3aa: CASSFETSGAYNEQFF
j_gene: TRBJ2-7; v_gene: TRBV6-2/TRBV6-3; abundance: many; d_gene: TRBD1; CDR3nt: TGTGCCACAATCCGGGACAGTGCTTCCTACGAGCAGTACTTC; CDR3aa: CATIRDSASYEQYF
j_gene: TRBJ2-1; v_gene: TRBV29-1; abundance: many; d_gene: TRBD2; CDR3nt: TGCAGCGCCGGACCGGGACTAGCGGCTAACAATGAGCAGTTCTTC; CDR3aa: CSAGPGLAANNEQFF